This T cell receptor (beta chain) was captured by sequencing in a study of blood T cell repertoires in COVID-19. Germline CDR1 reads SGHTA; CDR2 reads FQGNSA. This CDR3 is 13 amino acids long. V was cut by 7 bases and J by 8 bases, with 17 bases left in between. Clones were sequenced by immunoSEQ multiplex PCR, and TCRdb holds only the in-frame ones, with some missing. The sample lists 75,000 to 90,000 clones, 80% occurring once. Sequences were obtained from peripheral blood. The clonotype comes from a woman aged 70-85 years with acute or convalescent COVID-19. The chain is built from TRBV7-2 and TRBJ1-2; weak D call: TRBD1 (6 bases). The CDR3 DNA is TGTGCCAGCACCCAGATTAAACAGGGCGGCTACACCTTC. Residues: CASTQIKQGGYTF. Combining the CDR3 with reference TRBV7-2 and TRBJ1-2 gives the whole variable domain GAGVSQSPSNKVTEKGKDVELRCDPISGHTALYWYRQSLGQGLEFLIYFQGNSAPDKSGLPSDRFSAERTGGSVSTLTIQRTQQEDSAVYLCASTQIKQGGYTFGSGTRLTVV.